Below, 31 T cell receptor beta chains from the same sample are listed, as sequenced in a study of blood T cell repertoires in COVID-19. Here immunoSEQ multiplex PCR was the method, and the copy in TCRdb shows in-frame clones only, minus some. The sample records under 60,000 clones, 82% being singletons. The sample was peripheral blood. The receptors derive from a man aged 55 to 70 with acute or convalescent COVID-19.

This rearrangement joins TRBV5-6 to TRBJ2-1; D is unclear. Per the germline V gene, CDR1 is SGHDT and CDR2 is YYEEEE. This CDR3 comprises 13 residues. The ends were cut back, 5 bases at V and 0 bases at J, with 6 bases in the middle. CDR3 sequence: CASSSISYNEQFF. The CDR3 nucleotides are TGTGCCAGCAGTTCAATCTCCTACAATGAGCAGTTCTTC.

The CDR3 is CASRLAGTQETQYF. In nucleotides, the CDR3 is TGTGCCAGCCGACTAGCGGGGACCCAAGAGACCCAGTACTTC. The chain employs TRBV10-3 and TRBJ2-5; 11 nucleotides agree with TRBD2. V shed 10 bases, J shed 1 base, and the junction held 5 bases outside the gene matches. Per the germline V gene, CDR1 is ENHRY and CDR2 is SYGVKD. The CDR3 sequence is 14 residues long.

This chain connects TRBV14 to TRBJ2-5; possibly TRBD1 for D (6 bases). The CDR3 has 15 amino acids. Per the germline V gene, CDR1 is SGHDN and CDR2 is FVKESK. Trimming stripped 4 bases from V and 2 bases from J, with 14 bases between. The CDR3 region is CASSPLDSLQETQYF. CDR3 sequence (DNA): TGTGCCAGCAGCCCTTTGGACAGCCTACAAGAGACCCAGTACTTC. Variable domain in full (rest from reference TRBV14 and TRBJ2-5): EAGVTQFPSHSVIEKGQTVTLRCDPISGHDNLYWYRRVMGKEIKFLLHFVKESKQDESGMPNNRFLAERTGGTYSTLKVQPAELEDSGVYFCASSPLDSLQETQYFGPGTRLLVL.

The chain links TRBV5-4 to TRBJ2-7; tentative D call: TRBD2 (5 bases). This CDR3 region has 16 residues. Trimming cost V 5 bases and J 0 bases, with 18 bases left between them. Germline V gene lookup returns CDR1 SGHNT and CDR2 YYREEE (reference sequence). The CDR3 region is CASRAREGAISYEQYF. As DNA, the CDR3 is TGTGCCAGCAGGGCCCGAGAGGGCGCGATCTCCTACGAGCAGTACTTC.

The chain employs TRBV28 and TRBJ1-6; D may be TRBD1 (5 bases). Per the germline V gene, CDR1 is MDHEN and CDR2 is SYDVKM. This CDR3 region has 13 residues. V gave up 5 bases and J gave up 14 bases, with 16 bases separating them. As DNA, the CDR3 is TGTGCCAGCAGTCAAAGCGGGGGGGTAGCCCTCCACTTT. This translates into CASSQSGGVALHF. The full variable domain, rest sourced from reference TRBV28 and TRBJ1-6, is DVKVTQSSRYLVKRTGEKVFLECVQDMDHENMFWYRQDPGLGLRLIYFSYDVKMKEKGDIPEGYSVSREKKERFSLILESASTNQTSMYLCASSQSGGVALHFGNGTRLTVT.

This clone was detected once. The rearrangement joins TRBV5-6 to TRBJ2-5; D may be TRBD2 (6 bases). V shed 4 bases and J shed 5 bases, with 24 bases lying between them. The CDR3 has 17 residues. CDR1 SGHDT and CDR2 YYEEEE come from the germline V gene. The CDR3 bases are TGTGCCAGCAGCCCGGTCGGTGGAGCGGGCGTCGGGGAGACCCAGTACTTC. Its translation: CASSPVGGAGVGETQYF.

The chain recombines TRBV5-8 with TRBJ1-1; TRBD1 is a possible D gene (5 bases). With 0 bases removed from V and 4 bases from J, the gap between germline ends came to 13 bases. In germline, CDR1 is SGHTS, CDR2 YDEGEE. The CDR3 length is 15 residues. The CDR3 bases are TGTGCCAGCAGCTTGGATGGGGGGGGAGGCACTGAAGCTTTCTTT. Translation: CASSLDGGGGTEAFF.

This clone was detected once. This chain links TRBV5-4 with TRBJ2-3; 7 nucleotides agree with TRBD1. Per the germline V gene, CDR1 is SGHNT and CDR2 is YYREEE (reference sequence). V trimming: 2 bases; J trimming: 5 bases; junction bases outside the gene matches: 8. The CDR3 runs 15 residues. CDR3 nucleotides: TGTGCCAGCAGCTTTCGACAGGGCTTGGGAGATACGCAGTATTTT. It encodes CASSFRQGLGDTQYF.

The rearrangement links TRBV18 to TRBJ1-1; 7 bases fit TRBD1. The junction had 7 bases not matched to a gene; V was cut back by 6 bases and J by 3 bases. Germline V gene lookup returns CDR1 KGHSH and CDR2 LQKENI. This CDR3 region has 14 residues. Here the CDR3 DNA reads TGTGCCAGCTCCAGGGACAGCGAGTACACTGAAGCTTTCTTT. It yields the protein CASSRDSEYTEAFF.

This clone has more than one count but fewer than ten. V gene TRBV6-6 combines with J gene TRBJ1-6; a weak D match, TRBD1 (5 bases). Between the trimmed V and J ends, which lost 6 bases and 9 bases, there was a span of 18 bases. This CDR3 is built from 15 residues. Germline V CDR1 and CDR2: MNHNY, SVGAGI (reference sequence). CDR3 DNA: TGTGCCAGCAGCCCGGTCGGGGGAGCAGGTTCACCCCTCCACTTT. Translation: CASSPVGGAGSPLHF.

This clone appeared a few times. The V gene is TRBV5-1, the J gene TRBJ1-3; D unresolved. Germline CDR1 reads SGHRS; CDR2 reads YFSETQ. The CDR3 spans 19 residues. V gave up 0 bases and J gave up 0 bases, with 19 bases separating them. CDR3 loop: CASSLASGSSRYSGNTIYF. CDR3 sequence (DNA): TGCGCCAGCAGCTTGGCCTCCGGGTCCTCCCGCTACTCTGGAAACACCATATATTTT.

This clone was detected only a few times. The rearrangement uses TRBV7-2 and TRBJ1-1; 9 nucleotides agree with TRBD1. The germline CDR1 and CDR2 sequences are SGHTA and FQGNSA. The length of the CDR3 is 13 residues. The J segment lost 6 bases and the V segment lost 2 bases, leaving 1 base of the junction unmatched. CDR3 in DNA: TGTGCCAGCAGCTTAAGACAGGGGGCTGAAGCTTTCTTT. It is translated as CASSLRQGAEAFF.

The V and J genes are TRBV12-5 and TRBJ2-2; TRBD1 matches at 9 bases. This CDR3 comprises 15 residues. The germline CDR1 and CDR2 sequences are LGHNT and FRNRAP. The J segment lost 8 bases and the V segment lost 7 bases, leaving 11 bases of the junction unmatched. The CDR3 here is CASATRDRVWGELFF. In DNA, the CDR3 is TGTGCTAGTGCAACCCGGGACAGGGTATGGGGGGAGCTGTTTTTT.

The CDR3 bases are TGCGCCAGCGGGACTACAGGCACGGGACCTTTGGGAGAGACCCAGTACTTC. Translation gives CASGTTGTGPLGETQYF. The rearrangement links TRBV5-1 to TRBJ2-5, with 7 bases aligning to TRBD2. Trimming at V came to 7 bases and at J to 4 bases, leaving 19 bases not matched to a gene. CDR3 length equals 17 residues. Looked up from germline, CDR1 is SGHRS and CDR2 is YFSETQ.

The rearrangement uses TRBV6-6 and TRBJ1-6, with unresolved D. Germline loops: CDR1 MNHNY, CDR2 SVGAGI (reference sequence). The CDR3 has 14 amino acids. Trimming pared 8 bases from V and 8 bases from J, leaving 16 bases between. The CDR3 protein is CASGLTLNDSPLHF. CDR3 sequence (DNA): TGTGCCAGCGGATTGACATTAAACGATTCACCCCTCCACTTT.

The V gene is TRBV7-2, the J gene TRBJ2-2; 8 bases agree with TRBD1. J gave up 5 bases and V 10 bases, and 15 bases lay outside the gene matches. The germline V gene has CDR1 SGHTA and CDR2 FQGNSA. CDR3 size: 16 residues. CDR3 amino acids: CATGRQGPLPTGELFF. The CDR3 bases are TGTGCCACCGGACGACAGGGGCCCTTGCCAACCGGGGAGCTGTTTTTT.

The J gene is TRBJ2-3, the V gene TRBV7-9, with TRBD1 identical over 8 bases. V trimming: 5 bases; J trimming: 4 bases; junction bases outside the gene matches: 5. The germline V gene has CDR1 SEHNR and CDR2 FQNEAQ (reference sequence). The CDR3 totals 14 residues. The CDR3 here is CASSLDRAADTQYF. The CDR3 DNA is TGTGCCAGCAGCCTGGACAGGGCCGCAGATACGCAGTATTTT.

In DNA, the CDR3 is TGTGCCAGCTCCCCCCTTGGGACAGGCGGTGGGGGAAACATTCAGTACTTC. It is translated as CASSPLGTGGGGNIQYF. The V gene is TRBV18, the J gene TRBJ2-4, with 8 positions matching TRBD1. The CDR3 totals 17 residues. V gave up 6 bases and J gave up 6 bases; unmatched junction bases: 16. Per germline, CDR1 KGHSH and CDR2 LQKENI.

This clone was seen just once. J is TRBJ2-4 and V is TRBV18; D remains unclear. Germline V gene lookup returns CDR1 KGHSH and CDR2 LQKENI. The CDR3 loop spans 16 amino acids. Trimming pared 1 base from V and 1 base from J, leaving 11 bases between. CDR3 sequence reads: CASSPLGSEAKNIQYF. The DNA for the CDR3 is TGTGCCAGCTCACCACTGGGTTCGGAGGCCAAAAACATTCAGTACTTC.

This clone came up once. This chain uses TRBV9 with TRBJ2-5; 7 bases match TRBD1. Germline V gene data show CDR1 as SGDLS and CDR2 as YYNGEE. The CDR3 is 15 residues long. The ends lost 0 bases at V and 4 bases at J; junction bases unmatched: 6. Here the CDR3 reads CASSVDQGVRETQYF. In DNA, the CDR3 is TGTGCCAGCAGCGTAGATCAGGGGGTGCGAGAGACCCAGTACTTC.

The chain has TRBV19 and TRBJ1-1; D perhaps matches TRBD1 (5 bases). CDR1 and CDR2 (germline): LNHDA, SQIVND (reference sequence). V gave up 3 bases and J gave up 0 bases, with 11 bases separating them. This CDR3 comprises 15 residues. Here the CDR3 DNA reads TGTGCCAGTAGTATCTCGGCGGACATGAACACTGAAGCTTTCTTT. Its translation: CASSISADMNTEAFF.

The genes are TRBV30 and TRBJ2-2; 7 nucleotides align to TRBD2. The CDR3 covers 15 residues. CDR1 and CDR2 from the germline V gene are GTSNPN and SVGIG (reference sequence). V was pared by 2 bases and J by 1 base, with 4 bases of the junction left unmatched. The CDR3 region has the DNA TGTGCCTGGAGTAGGGGCGGGAGGAACACCGGGGAGCTGTTTTTT. This gives the protein CAWSRGGRNTGELFF. The variable domain in full, with the rest retrieved from reference TRBV30 and TRBJ2-2, is SQTIHQWPATLVQPVGSPLSLECTVEGTSNPNLYWYRQAAGRGLQLLFYSVGIGQISSEVPQNLSASRPQDRQFILSSKKLLLSDSGFYLCAWSRGGRNTGELFFGEGSRLTVL.

The chain recombines TRBV4-2 with TRBJ2-7, with a tentative D call TRBD1 (6 bases). V lost 0 bases and J lost 3, with 9 bases in between. The CDR3 is 14 residues long. The germline CDR1 and CDR2 sequences are LGHNA and YNFKEQ. DNA of the CDR3: TGTGCCAGCAGCCAAGAGAACAGGGTCTACGAGCAGTACTTC. It encodes CASSQENRVYEQYF.

This clone was seen many times. The chain recombines TRBV28 with TRBJ1-5; D call uncertain. Germline V CDR1 and CDR2: MDHEN, SYDVKM. The CDR3 is 15 amino acids. Trimming took 6 bases from V and 4 from J, leaving 16 bases between them. The CDR3 DNA follows: TGTGCCAGCAGCTCGGGGTCATTTGGTAATCAGCCCCAGCATTTT. Its translation: CASSSGSFGNQPQHF. The variable domain in full, completed from reference TRBV28 and TRBJ1-5, reads DVKVTQSSRYLVKRTGEKVFLECVQDMDHENMFWYRQDPGLGLRLIYFSYDVKMKEKGDIPEGYSVSREKKERFSLILESASTNQTSMYLCASSSGSFGNQPQHFGDGTRLSIL.

The V and J genes are TRBV6-5 and TRBJ1-2; 8 nucleotides agree with TRBD1. The CDR3 length is 13 residues. Losses at the gene ends were 10 bases for V and 8 bases for J; bases not matched to a gene: 12. Germline V CDR1 and CDR2: MNHEY, SVGAGI. In nucleotides, the CDR3 is TGTGCCACCTCTGGAGACAGGGGAGAGGGCTACACCTTC. This encodes CATSGDRGEGYTF.

This clone occurred once. The rearrangement joins TRBV29-1 to TRBJ1-4; no definite D call. Germline-derived CDR1 and CDR2 are SQVTM and ANQGSEA. V dropped 4 bases and J dropped 5 bases, with 8 bases sitting between them. The length of the CDR3 is 12 residues. For the CDR3, the DNA is TGCAGCGTTGGCAGGCCAAATGAAAAACTGTTTTTT. It translates to CSVGRPNEKLFF.

This chain uses TRBV5-4 with TRBJ2-1; 8 nucleotides match TRBD2. Germline V gives CDR1 SGHNT, CDR2 YYREEE (reference sequence). This CDR3 spans 19 amino acids. Germline trimming cut 7 bases from V and 0 bases from J; bases unmatched to any gene: 18. The CDR3 nucleotides are TGTGCCAGCGGTTCTCCCCCCGGGAGGGGGGCGAGCTCCTACAATGAGCAGTTCTTC. Residues: CASGSPPGRGASSYNEQFF. The complete variable domain, with remaining parts taken from reference TRBV5-4 and TRBJ2-1, reads ETGVTQSPTHLIKTRGQQVTLRCSSQSGHNTVSWYQQALGQGPQFIFQYYREEENGRGNFPPRFSGLQFPNYSSELNVNALELDDSALYLCASGSPPGRGASSYNEQFFGPGTRLTVL.

This sequence joins TRBV2 and TRBJ1-2; D is unclear. The CDR3 runs 12 residues. The V gene lost 5 bases and the J gene lost 6 bases, with 10 bases spanning the gap. Per the germline V gene, CDR1 is SNHLY and CDR2 is FYNNEI. This CDR3 reads CASSLTTDGYTF. In DNA, the CDR3 is TGTGCCAGCAGTCTCACCACGGATGGCTACACCTTC.

V usage is TRBV10-3 and J usage is TRBJ2-5; D uncertain. Trimming left V 10 bases short and J 5 bases short, with 20 bases between. CDR1 and CDR2 from the germline V gene are ENHRY and SYGVKD. CDR3 length equals 14 residues. Here the CDR3 reads CATRVTPSGETQYF. The DNA of the CDR3 is TGTGCCACCCGTGTTACCCCCTCCGGTGAGACCCAGTACTTC.

The V call is TRBV3-1 (or the pseudogene TRBV3-2), the J call TRBJ1-2; D is perhaps TRBD1 (5 bases). The V and J ends lost 5 bases and 1 base respectively, with 17 bases between them. CDR1 is LGHDT and CDR2 is YNNKEL in the germline V gene (reference sequence). The CDR3 loop spans 16 amino acids. The CDR3 region is CASSYRKKGVNYGYTF. The CDR3 region has the DNA TGTGCCAGCAGCTATCGTAAGAAAGGGGTTAACTATGGCTACACCTTC.

The table lists this clone with a count of one. The chain employs TRBV27 and TRBJ2-3; 10 nucleotides agree with TRBD1. Germline assignment: CDR1 MNHEY and CDR2 SMNVEV (reference sequence). V shed 5 bases, J shed 5 bases, and the junction held 4 bases outside the gene matches. The CDR3 has 14 amino acids. CDR3 bases: TGTGCCAGCAGTCCCGGGGACAGGGGAGATACGCAGTATTTT. Translated: CASSPGDRGDTQYF.